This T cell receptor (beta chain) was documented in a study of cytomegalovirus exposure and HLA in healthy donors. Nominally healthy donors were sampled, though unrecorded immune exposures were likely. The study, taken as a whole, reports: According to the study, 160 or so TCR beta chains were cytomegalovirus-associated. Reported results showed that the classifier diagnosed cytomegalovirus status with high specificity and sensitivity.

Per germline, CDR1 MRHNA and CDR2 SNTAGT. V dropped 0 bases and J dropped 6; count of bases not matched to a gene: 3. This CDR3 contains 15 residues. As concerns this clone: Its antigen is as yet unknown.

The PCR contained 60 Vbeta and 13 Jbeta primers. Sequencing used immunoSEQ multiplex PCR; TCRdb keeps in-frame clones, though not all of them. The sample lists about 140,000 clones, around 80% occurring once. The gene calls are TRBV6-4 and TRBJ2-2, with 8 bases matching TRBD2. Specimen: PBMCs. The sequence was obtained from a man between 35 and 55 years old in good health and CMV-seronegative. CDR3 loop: CASSDSSGEAGELFF. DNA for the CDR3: TGTGCCAGCAGTGACTCTAGCGGGGAAGCCGGGGAGCTGTTTTTT.